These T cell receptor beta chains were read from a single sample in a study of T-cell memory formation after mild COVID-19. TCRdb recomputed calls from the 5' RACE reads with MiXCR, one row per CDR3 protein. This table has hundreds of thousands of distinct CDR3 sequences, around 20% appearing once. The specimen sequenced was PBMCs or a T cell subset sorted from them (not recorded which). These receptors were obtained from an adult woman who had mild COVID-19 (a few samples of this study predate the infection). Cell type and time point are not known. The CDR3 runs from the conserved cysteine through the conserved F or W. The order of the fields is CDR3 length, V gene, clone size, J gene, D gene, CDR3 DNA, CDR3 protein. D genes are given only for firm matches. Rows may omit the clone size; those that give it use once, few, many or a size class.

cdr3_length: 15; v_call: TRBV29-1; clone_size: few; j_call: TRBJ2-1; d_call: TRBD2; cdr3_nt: TGCAGCGTTGAATTCATAGCGGGAGGGTACAATGAGCAGTTCTTC; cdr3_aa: CSVEFIAGGYNEQFF
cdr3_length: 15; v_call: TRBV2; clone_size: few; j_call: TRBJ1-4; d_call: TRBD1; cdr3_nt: TGTGCCAGCAACGACCCGGGACAGGGGAATGAAAAACTGTTTTTT; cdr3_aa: CASNDPGQGNEKLFF
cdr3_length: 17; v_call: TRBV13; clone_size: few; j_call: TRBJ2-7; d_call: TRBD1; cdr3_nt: TGTGCCAGCAGCCGAGGTCGGGACAGGGACGTCTCCTACGAGCAGTACTTC; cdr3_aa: CASSRGRDRDVSYEQYF
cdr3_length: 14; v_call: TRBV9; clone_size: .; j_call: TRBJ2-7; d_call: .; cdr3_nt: TGTGCCAGCAGCGTTGGCGGTTCCCCCTACGAGCAGTACTTC; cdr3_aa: CASSVGGSPYEQYF
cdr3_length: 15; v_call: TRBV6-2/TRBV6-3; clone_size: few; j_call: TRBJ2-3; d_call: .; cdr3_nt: TGTGCCAGCAAGGTCGGAATGTGGAGAGGAGATACGCAGTATTTT; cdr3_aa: CASKVGMWRGDTQYF
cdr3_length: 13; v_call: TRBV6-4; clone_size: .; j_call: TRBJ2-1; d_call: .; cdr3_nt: TGTGCCAGCAGTGACTCGTGGGGGCGTGAGCAGTTCTTC; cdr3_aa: CASSDSWGREQFF
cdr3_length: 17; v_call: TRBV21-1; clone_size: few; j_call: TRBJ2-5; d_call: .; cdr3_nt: TGTGCCAGCAGCTCCCCACACAGGGGGGGGTACCAAGAGACCCAGTACTTC; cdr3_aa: CASSSPHRGGYQETQYF
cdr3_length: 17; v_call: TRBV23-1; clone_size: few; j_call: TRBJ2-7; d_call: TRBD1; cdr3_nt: TGCGCCAGCAGTCAATCGGAAGACAGGGGACCCCACTACGAGCAGTACTTC; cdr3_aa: CASSQSEDRGPHYEQYF
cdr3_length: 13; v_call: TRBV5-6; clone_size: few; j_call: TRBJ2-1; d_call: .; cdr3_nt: TGTGCCAGCAGCTTGAATCAGGGAAGTGAGCAGTTCTTC; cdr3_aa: CASSLNQGSEQFF
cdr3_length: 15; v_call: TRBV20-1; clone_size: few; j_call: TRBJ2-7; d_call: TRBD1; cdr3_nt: TGCAGTGCTAGCGCTATTTGGACAGGGGACTACGAGCAGTACTTC; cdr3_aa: CSASAIWTGDYEQYF
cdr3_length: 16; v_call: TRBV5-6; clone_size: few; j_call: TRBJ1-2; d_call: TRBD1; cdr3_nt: TGTGCCAGCAGCTGGGGGACAGCAACATACAACTATGGCTACACCTTC; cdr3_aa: CASSWGTATYNYGYTF
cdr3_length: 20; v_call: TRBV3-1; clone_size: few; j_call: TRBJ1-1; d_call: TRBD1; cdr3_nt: TGTGCCAGCAGCCAAGCGGTACTGGTTGGACAGGGAATACTACGTGCTGAAGCTTTCTTT; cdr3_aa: CASSQAVLVGQGILRAEAFF
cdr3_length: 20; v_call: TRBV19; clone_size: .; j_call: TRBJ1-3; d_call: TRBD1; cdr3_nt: TGTGCCAGTAGTATGGGCTTAGTTCGAGGGGGCCCCGGCTCTGGAAACACCATATATTTT; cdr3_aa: CASSMGLVRGGPGSGNTIYF
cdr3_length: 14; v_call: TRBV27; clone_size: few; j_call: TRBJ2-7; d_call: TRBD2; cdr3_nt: TGTGCCAGCAGTTTTGTAGCGGGAACATACGAGCAGTACTTC; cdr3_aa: CASSFVAGTYEQYF
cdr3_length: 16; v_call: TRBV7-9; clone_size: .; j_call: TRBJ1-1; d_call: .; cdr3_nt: TGTGCCAGCAGCCCGCTAGACAGTTCCTTGAACACTGAAGCTTTCTTT; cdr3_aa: CASSPLDSSLNTEAFF
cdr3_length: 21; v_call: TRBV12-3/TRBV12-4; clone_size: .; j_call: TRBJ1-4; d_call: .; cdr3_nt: TGTGCCAGCAGTTCTGGCCGTAGGGGCTTAGACCGATCCGCAACTAATGAAAAACTGTTTTTT; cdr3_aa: CASSSGRRGLDRSATNEKLFF
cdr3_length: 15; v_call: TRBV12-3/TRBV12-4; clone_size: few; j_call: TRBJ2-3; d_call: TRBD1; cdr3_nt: TGTGCCAGCAGTCCGGACAGGGCTAGCACAGATACGCAGTATTTT; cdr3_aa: CASSPDRASTDTQYF
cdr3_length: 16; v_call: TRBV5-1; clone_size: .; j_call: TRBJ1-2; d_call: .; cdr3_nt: TGCGCCAGCAGCTTGGCCTTTGACAGACCTAACTATGGCTACACCTTC; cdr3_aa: CASSLAFDRPNYGYTF
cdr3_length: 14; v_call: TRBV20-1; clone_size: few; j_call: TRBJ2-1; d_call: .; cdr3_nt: TGCAGTGCTAGAGAGAGCGGATGGGGGAATGAGCAGTTCTTC; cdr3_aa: CSARESGWGNEQFF
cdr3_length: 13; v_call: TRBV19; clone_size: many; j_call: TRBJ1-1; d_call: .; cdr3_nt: TGTGCCAGTAGTATAAGAGAGAACACTGAAGCTTTCTTT; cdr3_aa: CASSIRENTEAFF
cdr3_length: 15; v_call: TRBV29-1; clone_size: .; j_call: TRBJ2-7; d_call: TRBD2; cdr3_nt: TGCAGCGTCGACGTGCTCGCGGGAGGTACCTACGAGCAGTACTTC; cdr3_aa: CSVDVLAGGTYEQYF
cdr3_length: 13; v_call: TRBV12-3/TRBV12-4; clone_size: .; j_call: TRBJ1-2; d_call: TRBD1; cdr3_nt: TGTGCCAGCAGCGTGGGACAGAACTATGGCTACACCTTC; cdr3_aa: CASSVGQNYGYTF
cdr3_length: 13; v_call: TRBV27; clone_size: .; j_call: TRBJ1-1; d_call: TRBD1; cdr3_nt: TGTGCCAGTAGATCACAGGGGTGGACTGAAGCTTTCTTT; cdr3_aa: CASRSQGWTEAFF
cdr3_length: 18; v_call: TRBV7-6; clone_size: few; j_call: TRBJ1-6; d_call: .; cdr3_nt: TGTGCCAGCAGCCCTCCCAGGGCGGGGGGGACCTCTTATTCACCCCTCCACTTT; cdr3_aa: CASSPPRAGGTSYSPLHF
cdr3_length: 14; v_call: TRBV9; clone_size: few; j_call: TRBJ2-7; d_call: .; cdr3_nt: TGTGCCAGCAGCGTGGGTGGGACGAACAGCGAGCAGTACTTC; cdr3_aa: CASSVGGTNSEQYF
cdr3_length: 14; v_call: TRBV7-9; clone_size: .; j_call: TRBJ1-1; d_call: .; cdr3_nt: TGTGCCAGCAGCTTAGCGATGGAGAACACTGAAGCTTTCTTT; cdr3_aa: CASSLAMENTEAFF
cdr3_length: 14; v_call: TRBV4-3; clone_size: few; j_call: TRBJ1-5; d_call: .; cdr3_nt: TGCGCCAGCAGCCAAGATAAGAGCAATCAGCCCCAGCATTTT; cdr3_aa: CASSQDKSNQPQHF
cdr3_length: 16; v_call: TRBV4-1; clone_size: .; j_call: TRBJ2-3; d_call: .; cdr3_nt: TGCGCCAGCAGCCAAGGGACGCTACTAGTCACAGATACGCAGTATTTT; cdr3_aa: CASSQGTLLVTDTQYF
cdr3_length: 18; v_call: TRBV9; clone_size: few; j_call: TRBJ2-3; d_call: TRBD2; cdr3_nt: TGTGCCAGCAGCGTAGAGGGGAGCGGGGAAGTCGAGACAGATACGCAGTATTTT; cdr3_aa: CASSVEGSGEVETDTQYF
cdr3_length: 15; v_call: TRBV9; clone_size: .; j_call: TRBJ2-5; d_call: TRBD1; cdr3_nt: TGTGCCAGCAGCGTGGGACAGGGGAGGCAAGAGACCCAGTACTTC; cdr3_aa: CASSVGQGRQETQYF
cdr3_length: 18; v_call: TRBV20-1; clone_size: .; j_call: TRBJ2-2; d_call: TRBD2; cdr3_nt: TGCAGTGCTAGAGAGCCGGGACTAGCGGGAGTAAACACCGGGGAGCTGTTTTTT; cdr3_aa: CSAREPGLAGVNTGELFF
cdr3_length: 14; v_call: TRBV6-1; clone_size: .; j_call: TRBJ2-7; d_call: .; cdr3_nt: TGTGCCAGCATTACCGGGACATCGAAATACGAGCAGTACTTC; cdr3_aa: CASITGTSKYEQYF
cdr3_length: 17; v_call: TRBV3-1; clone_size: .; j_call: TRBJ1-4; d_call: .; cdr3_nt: TGTGCCAGCAGCCAAGATGGGGGTGGGCGAGATAATGAAAAACTGTTTTTT; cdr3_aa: CASSQDGGGRDNEKLFF
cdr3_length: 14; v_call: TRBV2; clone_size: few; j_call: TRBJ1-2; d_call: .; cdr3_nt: TGTGCCAGCAAAAACGACAGGTTTGGCTATGGCTACACCTTC; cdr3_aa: CASKNDRFGYGYTF
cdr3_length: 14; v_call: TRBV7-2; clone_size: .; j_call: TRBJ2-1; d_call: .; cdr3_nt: TGTGCCAGCAGCTTAGCGCGGGGCCCCAATGAGCAGTTCTTC; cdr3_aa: CASSLARGPNEQFF
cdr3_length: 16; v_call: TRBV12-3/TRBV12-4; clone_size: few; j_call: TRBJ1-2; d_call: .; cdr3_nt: TGTGCCAGCCGAACCGGGACACTTGCCCTAGGCTATGGCTACACCTTC; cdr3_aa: CASRTGTLALGYGYTF
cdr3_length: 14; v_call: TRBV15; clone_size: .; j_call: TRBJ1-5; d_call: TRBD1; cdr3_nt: TGTGCCACCAGCAGAACAGGGGGTAATCAGCCCCAGCATTTT; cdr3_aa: CATSRTGGNQPQHF